This T cell receptor beta chain stems from a study of tumor-infiltrating lymphocytes in primary liver carcinoma (dated by TCRdb to about 2017). Looking at the study overall: The five patients, three men and two women aged 30 to 69 years, had hepatocellular carcinoma (four) or combined HCC and intrahepatic cholangiocarcinoma (one). Repertoires from technical replicates were highly reproducible, with mean shared-clone rates approximately 0.9 and correlation coefficients above 0.98. The five patients had tumors staged T1-T3 N0M0, with maximum diameters ranging from roughly 4.2 to 11 cm. TCRbeta repertoire sequencing, expression microarrays and whole-exome sequencing were combined in the study across five regions of each liver tumor, with adjacent normal tissue and blood also included. A total of about 35 specimens from 5 patients, comprising approximately 25 tumor regions, 5 adjacent noncancerous liver tissues and 5 peripheral blood samples, were covered by TCRbeta repertoire sequencing. Roughly 3.5 to 8 million productive TCRbeta reads were obtained per sample, and no significant difference in read depth was found between tissue types.

This clonotype was counted many times. This clone's antigen is unknown. No quality values exist for individual bases; no much larger clone is one base distant. The CDR3 runs 15 amino acids, cysteine and phenylalanine included. This entry keeps only the CDR3 DNA: 45 bases, framed from base 1. The germline V gene specifies SGHDT as CDR1 and YYEEEE as CDR2. The germline ends are 12 bases apart after V is trimmed by 2 bases and J by 1 base. The investigation overall reported the following: Only the TCR beta chain was sequenced, so true repertoire diversity is likely underestimated because unpaired alpha chains were not captured. Only 4 to 6 patients were included in the study, and the authors note that the findings should be validated in a larger study. Compared with blood, tumors had a significantly larger share of the repertoire taken up by the top 250 clones (p = 0.039). Repertoire overlap was found to be higher between tumor regions (mean about 35%) than between tumor-adjacent (around 17%) or tumor-blood (14%) pairs, consistent with antigen-driven expansion. Bulk unsorted samples precluded comparing CD4+ and CD8+ T cell repertoires.

Total RNA and DNA were co-extracted without cell sorting from 20-30 mg of bulk tissue using the AllPrep DNA/RNA mini kit. Between November 2015 and March 2016, roughly five patients in China with histopathologically diagnosed primary liver carcinoma had surgical resection. At the time of sampling, the patients had chronic HBV infection and had not received any treatment. Fresh tumor and adjacent tissue pieces were bisected; one half was stored in RNAlater at -80°C, the other sent for histology. Starting from approximately 500 ng total RNA, TCRbeta-specific cDNA was produced by reverse transcription with a constant-region primer and ProtoScript II reverse transcriptase. Construction of the TCRbeta libraries relied on three nested rounds of multiplex PCR, following a slightly modified ARM-PCR procedure. Each of the first two PCR rounds ran for 9 to 10 cycles using multiplex TRBV1-TRBV30 forward primers together with a Cbeta reverse primer. Sample barcodes and Illumina adapters were added in a final 25-cycle PCR using Deep VentR polymerase. Before sequencing, amplicons of 200-500 bp were gel-purified using a QIAquick gel extraction kit. An Illumina HiSeq 2500 was used to sequence the TCRbeta amplicons with 250-bp paired-end reads. As for the original processing: To recover full CDR3 sequences, reads were quality-trimmed using Trimmomatic v0.33 and paired reads were then merged using FLASH v1.2.11. V, D and J germline segments were assigned to the rearranged TCRbeta sequences using MiGEC v1.2.1b. Clonotype statistics and Shannon-Wiener diversity indices were calculated with VDJtools v1.0.0. To cut down on sampling bias, every analysis after diversity analysis relied on just the 250 most abundant clonotypes from each sample. The raw public data were reprocessed by TCRdb itself: fastp quality trimming at Q25, MiXCR clonotype calling, in-frame beta chains only. Each entry merges the rows of one CDR3 protein and shows their most common DNA and genes. The V and J calls were not made by the authors but by TCRdb's processing. Present in this sample are about 120,000 distinct CDR3 sequences, around two thirds of which were seen just once. Jointly, the top ten make up 8% to 9% of the sample.

Recombination connected TRBV5-6 to TRBJ1-1; the D gene is unclear. Material for sequencing was tumor-adjacent normal liver tissue. This TCR came from a woman aged 60 to 75 with primary liver carcinoma and hepatitis B virus infection. The CDR3 reads CASSFERRRNTEAFF. The nucleotides read TGTGCCAGCAGCTTCGAACGGAGGAGGAACACTGAAGCTTTCTTT.